This TCR beta chain was obtained from a study of cytomegalovirus exposure and HLA in healthy donors. Study as a whole: Of all 400 or so donors who were genotyped, 80% to 85% belonged to the Caucasian-associated ancestry cluster.

For this clone: Its matching antigen is unknown.

General study findings and limits: High sensitivity and specificity were reportedly achieved when the classifier diagnosed cytomegalovirus status. Researchers counted around 180 TCR beta chains as cytomegalovirus-associated.

The CDR3 consists of 13 residues. The V and J ends lost 4 bases and 6 bases, in that order; junction bases with no gene match: 4. CDR1 is LGHNA and CDR2 is YSLEER in the germline V gene. Researchers ran the PCR with 60 Vbeta and 13 Jbeta primers. Sequencing was performed with immunoSEQ multiplex PCR; in TCRdb, only in-frame clones are kept and a portion is missing. The sample includes more than 45,000 clones. This rearrangement joins TRBV4-3 to TRBJ2-7; 9 nucleotides line up with TRBD1. The TCR comes from a male donor in good health and CMV-seronegative. Material for sequencing was PBMCs. CDR3 in amino acids: CASSPGTGLEQYF. The CDR3 bases are TGCGCCAGCAGCCCCGGGACAGGGCTCGAGCAGTACTTC.